This T cell receptor (beta chain) was sequenced for a study of shared clonotypes between healthy human individuals. The study, taken as a whole, reports: What limited the represented genetic and exposure-history diversity was the small number of donors.

A deep-level run was used for the assay. TCRdb's copy holds only in-frame clones and misses some; the assay was immunoSEQ multiplex PCR. The top ten clones hold roughly 1.8% of a sample with approximately 640,000 clones, about two thirds of them seen once. In regard to this clone: Its antigen is unidentified.

Germline V lookup: CDR1 MNHNS, CDR2 SASEGT. This CDR3 region has 13 residues. The V end lost 10 bases, the J end lost 2 bases, and 15 bases lay between the germline ends. The chain combines TRBV6-1 with TRBJ2-7; tentatively, D is TRBD1 (6 bases). The clonotype originates from a young woman in good health. Sequencing input: memory CD4+ T cells sorted from blood. Subset reported: CD45RA-negative fraction. Here the CDR3 reads CATRPDSTYEQYF. The CDR3 DNA reads TGTGCCACCCGCCCGGACAGTACCTACGAGCAGTACTTC.